The entry below gives a single T cell receptor (beta chain) sequence along with its context. Ten or more counts support this clonotype. Which antigen it targets is not known. Qualities for individual bases were not recorded, and no much larger clone is one base off. The data originate from a study of neurological immune-mediated disorders (dated by TCRdb to between 2018 and 2020). Some background on the complete study: Among the 34 multiple sclerosis patients, relapsing-remitting MS accounted for approximately 31 and secondary progressive MS accounted for 3. The cohort included approximately 70 subjects: some 14 with HAM/TSP, about 35 with multiple sclerosis, and approximately 20 healthy controls. The study compared peripheral blood TCR-beta repertoires of HTLV-I-associated myelopathy (HAM/TSP) patients, multiple sclerosis patients and healthy controls using UMI-based sequencing. The 90 to 110 TCR-beta libraries covered PBMC samples along with longitudinal samples, technical triplicates, and paired sorted CD4+ and CD8+ T-cell subsets. Overall study results and their limits: Across subjects, expanded clones never shared an identical CDR3 amino acid sequence, which suggests that the TCR-beta repertoires in every group were private. The MS cluster was not associated with any clinical or MRI features, and the authors stated that larger cohorts are needed. Phylogenetic analysis grouped repertoires from 18 of 34 MS patients into a cluster of related CDR3 sequences, suggesting a possible repertoire-level signature. TCR clonal expansion was highest in HAM/TSP patients and lowest in MS patients, with MS patients falling below even healthy controls.

cDNA was synthesized by template-switch 5'RACE using a primer with a 10-nucleotide random unique molecular identifier that tagged each TCR transcript. Each sequencing run produced over 160 million TCR-beta sequences covering 15-18 subjects. Total RNA was extracted with the RNeasy kit. The KAPA Real-time Library Amplification kit was used to amplify TCR-beta VDJ regions with primers for the TCR constant region and the 5'RACE anchor. A first PCR added sample indexes and Illumina adaptors, after which a second PCR increased the library yield. After Ampure bead purification, the roughly 650 bp TCR product was size-selected on a 2% E-gel SizeSelection system. Before pooling, library quality was checked on a Bioanalyzer, concentration was measured with Qubit, and libraries were quantified with the Kapa Library Quantification kit. An Illumina HiSeq 2500 sequenced the libraries paired-end 2 x 150 bp. To increase sequence diversity, about 23-32% phiX was spiked into each library pool. The original methods were these. The UMI-based MiGEC pipeline processed quality-filtered reads and removed over 80% of raw TCR sequences during error correction. IMGT germline references were used for aligning VDJ genes, and each clonotype was defined as a unique CDR3 amino acid sequence together with its V-J genes. VDJtools evaluated clonal expansion, Shannon diversity and CDR3 relatedness (CalcPairwiseDistances, ClusterSamples); CLCbio workbench built phylogenetic trees. Clones with at least 8 unique UMIs were defined as expanded, with this threshold being based on coefficient-of-variation modelling across technical triplicates. Using fastp at Q25 and MiXCR, TCRdb reprocessed the public reads and kept productive beta chains. Every entry covers one CDR3 protein and lists the most common genes and DNA from its rows. TCRdb assigned the V and J calls; the authors' analysis was not used. The sample profile shows 90,000 to 100,000 distinct CDR3 sequences; 3.5% of them were found once. The top ten clones comprise roughly 6% of the sample.

Libraries from unsorted PBMCs were made from 2 million PBMCs kept in RNAlater at -80 degrees C until RNA extraction. The multiple sclerosis patients were enrolled in a US clinical protocol that used magnetic resonance imaging to evaluate disease progression. PBMCs were separated from peripheral blood using Ficoll-Hypaque density gradient centrifugation and then cryopreserved in liquid nitrogen. From its cysteine to its phenylalanine, the CDR3 spans 11 amino acids. Only the CDR3 portion is preserved as DNA: 33 bases, with reading frame beginning at the first base. CDR1 MDHEN and CDR2 SYDVKM were looked up in the germline V gene. V is cut by 5 bases and J by 10 bases, and the space between the germline ends is 11 bases.

The sample taken for sequencing was PBMCs. The receptor comes from a woman under 30 with multiple sclerosis. Recombination joined TRBV28 with TRBJ1-1, with no reliable assignment of the D segment. The CDR3 has the sequence CASSNGFGAFF. The nucleotide sequence reads TGTGCCAGCAGTAACGGGTTCGGAGCTTTCTTT. Reference TRBV28 and TRBJ1-1 genes cover what lies past the CDR3, so the full variable domain is DVKVTQSSRYLVKRTGEKVFLECVQDMDHENMFWYRQDPGLGLRLIYFSYDVKMKEKGDIPEGYSVSREKKERFSLILESASTNQTSMYLCASSNGFGAFFGQGTRLTVV.